The TCR beta chain described here comes from a study of blood T cells in healthy people across ages. Germline V CDR1 and CDR2: ENHRY, SYGVKD. CDR3 length: 15 residues. The V and J ends lost 11 bases and 4 bases, in that order; junction bases with no gene match: 9. It was with a sample-barcoded 5' primer and a J-beta primer mix that a second PCR of roughly 6 to 12 cycles was run. Each CDR3 protein gets one entry after TCRdb re-called the 5' RACE reads with MiXCR. Seen here are about 1,600,000 distinct CDR3 sequences, around 39% observed once, and the top ten hold less than 8%. This TCR came from a woman younger than 35 in good health. The V call is TRBV10-3, the J call TRBJ2-2, with 11 bases aligning to TRBD2. The sequencing sample was made of blood. The CDR3 loop reads CAATELAGATGELFF. CDR3 sequence (DNA): TGTGCCGCCACTGAACTAGCGGGGGCCACCGGGGAGCTGTTTTTT.